These T cell receptor beta chains were read from a single sample in a study of beta chain features in type 1 diabetes. Libraries were prepared by immunoSEQ multiplex PCR; TCRdb keeps only in-frame clonotypes and omits some of them. The repertoire holds hundreds of thousands of clones, with about 14% as singletons. Sample: naive CD4+ T cells from blood. These receptor sequences come from a man aged 18 to 29 with type 1 diabetes. Both conserved end residues are part of each CDR3. D genes are given only for firm matches. Expanded clones are given a class, and other clones once, few, many or no size at all.

J gene	D gene	clone size	V gene	CDR3 DNA	CDR3 protein
TRBJ1-5	NA	few	TRBV27	TGTGCCAGCAGCTTCGGAGGGGGATCTGGCAATCAGCCCCAGCATTTT	CASSFGGGSGNQPQHF
TRBJ2-1	NA	NA	TRBV7-9	TGTGCCGTGTCCCGGACGGGGCGGGCGAAGACCTACAATGAGCAGTTCTTC	CAVSRTGRAKTYNEQFF
TRBJ2-3	NA	few	TRBV30	TGTGCCTGGAGTATCCGGGCAGATACGCAGTATTTT	CAWSIRADTQYF
TRBJ2-1	NA	few	TRBV5-1	TGCGCCAGCAGCTTACCCGGTTCGGCCTACAATGAGCAGTTCTTC	CASSLPGSAYNEQFF
TRBJ1-4	NA	NA	TRBV30	TGTGCCTGGACGGCCAGGGCAAATGAAAAACTGTTTTTT	CAWTARANEKLFF
TRBJ2-3	NA	few	TRBV7-9	TGTGCCAGCAGCTTACTAGGCACAGATACGCAGTATTTT	CASSLLGTDTQYF
TRBJ1-2	NA	NA	TRBV7-8	TGTGCCAGCAGTTTGGGTTCGGCGCAATTAAGTCCGCGCGGTGGCTACACCTTC	CASSLGSAQLSPRGGYTF
TRBJ2-1	NA	NA	TRBV5-4	TGTGCCAGCAGCTCTGACAGGGGAGGGGGGAATGAGCAGTTCTTC	CASSSDRGGGNEQFF
TRBJ2-5	NA	NA	TRBV5-1	TGCGCCAGCAGCTTGGCCTTAGGGCGGGAGACCCAGTACTTC	CASSLALGRETQYF
TRBJ1-3	TRBD1	few	TRBV5-4	TGTGCCAGCAGCTCCGGGACAGGGGGGAACACCATATATTTT	CASSSGTGGNTIYF
TRBJ2-7	NA	NA	TRBV5-1	TGCGCCAGCAGCTTATCGGGCTACGAGCAGTACTTC	CASSLSGYEQYF
TRBJ2-1	TRBD1	few	TRBV4-1	TGCGCCAGCAGCCAGCCCCGGGACAGGGGCAATGAGCAGTTCTTC	CASSQPRDRGNEQFF
TRBJ1-2	NA	NA	TRBV6-5	TGTGCCAGCAGTTATGACCGGACTTACGGCTACACCTTC	CASSYDRTYGYTF
TRBJ1-1	TRBD1	NA	TRBV2	TGTGCCAGCAGATTGACAGGGGAAGCTTTCTTT	CASRLTGEAFF
TRBJ2-3	NA	few	TRBV7-9	TGTGCCAGCAGCTTTGAGCCCCCGGTGGGTACGCAGTATTTT	CASSFEPPVGTQYF
TRBJ2-2	TRBD2	few	TRBV7-2	TGTGCCAGCAGCTCCAGACTAGCGGGGACCGGGGAGCTGTTTTTT	CASSSRLAGTGELFF
TRBJ1-5	NA	few	TRBV30	TGTGCCTGGAGTGGGACAGACCGTCAGCCCCAGCATTTT	CAWSGTDRQPQHF
TRBJ2-1	TRBD1	few	TRBV10-3	TGTGCCATCAGTGAGTCGCACTCCGTGGGGGACAGGGATTACAATGAGCAGTTCTTC	CAISESHSVGDRDYNEQFF
TRBJ2-7	NA	few	TRBV28	TGTGCCAGCAGTTTATCTAGCGCGAGCTCCTACGAGCAGTACTTC	CASSLSSASSYEQYF
TRBJ2-7	NA	few	TRBV18	TGTGCCAGCGCCAGGGACTACGAGCAGTACTTC	CASARDYEQYF
TRBJ2-5	TRBD2	NA	TRBV9	TGTGCCAGCAGCGTTACTAGCGGAACATCGGCCGGATTAGGGACCCAGTACTTC	CASSVTSGTSAGLGTQYF
TRBJ2-2	NA	NA	TRBV7-2	TGTGCCAGCAGCCGGACAGTCCCCGGGGAGCTGTTTTTT	CASSRTVPGELFF
TRBJ2-3	NA	NA	TRBV9	TGTGCCAGCAGCGTAGGGTCTACGCAGTATTTT	CASSVGSTQYF
TRBJ1-4	NA	few	TRBV11-2	TGTGCCAGCAGCTTAGGCGAAAAACTGTTTTTT	CASSLGEKLFF
TRBJ1-1	TRBD1	NA	TRBV14	TGTGCCAGCAGCCTTTGGACAGGACCGGAGGCTGAAGCTTTCTTT	CASSLWTGPEAEAFF
TRBJ2-7	NA	NA	TRBV14	TGTGCCAGCAGCCAAGACAGAAGGATAGGGCAGTACTTC	CASSQDRRIGQYF
TRBJ2-3	TRBD2	NA	TRBV10-3	TGTGCCATCAGTCCTGGAGCGGGGGGGCCTGGTACAGATACGCAGTATTTT	CAISPGAGGPGTDTQYF
TRBJ2-7	NA	NA	TRBV13	TGTGCCAGCAGCTCCCTCATGGACCGGGTTCGGGGCTCCTACGAGCAGTACTTC	CASSSLMDRVRGSYEQYF
TRBJ1-2	TRBD1	few	TRBV30	TGTGCCGGGGGACAGGGGTCTAACTATGGCTACACCTTC	CAGGQGSNYGYTF
TRBJ2-2	NA	few	TRBV9	TGTGCCAGCAGCGTAGACGGCGGGGCGAACACCGGGGAGCTGTTTTTT	CASSVDGGANTGELFF
TRBJ2-2	NA	NA	TRBV30	TGTGCCTGGAGCAGGGACTCCGGCAAAGCGAACACCGGGGAGCTGTTTTTT	CAWSRDSGKANTGELFF
TRBJ2-5	TRBD1	few	TRBV11-1	TGTGCCAGCAGCCTACGACAGGGAGAGACCCAGTACTTC	CASSLRQGETQYF
TRBJ1-6	NA	NA	TRBV7-9	TGTGCCAGCAGCTTACAGGTCCATAATTCACCCCTCCACTTT	CASSLQVHNSPLHF
TRBJ2-2	NA	NA	TRBV2	TGTGCCAGCAGTGAAGAAAGAATTACGAACACCGGGGAGCTGTTTTTT	CASSEERITNTGELFF
TRBJ2-5	TRBD2	few	TRBV28	TGTGCCAGCAGATTGGGACTAGCGGGCTCGTGGGCCCAGTACTTC	CASRLGLAGSWAQYF
TRBJ2-5	NA	few	TRBV28	TGTGCCAGCAGTACCGGGGACGAGACCCAGTACTTC	CASSTGDETQYF
TRBJ2-1	NA	NA	TRBV7-9	TGTGCCAGCAGCTTTCAAGAGCGCGAGGGAACAGGTCGGTTCTTC	CASSFQEREGTGRFF
TRBJ1-4	TRBD1	few	TRBV7-2	TGTGCCAGCAGTCCTGCTCGACAGGGCGAAAAACTGTTTTTT	CASSPARQGEKLFF
TRBJ1-2	NA	few	TRBV29-1	TGCAGCGCTGGGGATCTACCAGGGGCCTTC	CSAGDLPGAF
TRBJ2-1	NA	few	TRBV7-9	TGTGCCAGCAGCTTATCACTGCAGAACAATGAGCAGTTCTTC	CASSLSLQNNEQFF
TRBJ1-5	NA	few	TRBV14	TGTGCCAGCAGCCAAGGTAGAGGGGATCAGCCCCAGCATTTT	CASSQGRGDQPQHF
TRBJ2-2	NA	NA	TRBV7-2	TGTGCCAGCAGCTGGCAGGGGCAGTCCACCGGGGAGCTGTTTTTT	CASSWQGQSTGELFF
TRBJ2-7	TRBD1	NA	TRBV30	TGTGCCTGGAGTATTAACCAGGGGGCCTACGAGCAGTACTTC	CAWSINQGAYEQYF
TRBJ2-7	TRBD1	NA	TRBV18	TGTGCCAGCTCACCTGTCGGGGACAGCTCCTACGAGCAGTACTTC	CASSPVGDSSYEQYF
TRBJ2-3	TRBD1	NA	TRBV9	TGTGCCAGCAGCCCCAGGGGGGACAGGGCCACAGATACGCAGTATTTT	CASSPRGDRATDTQYF
TRBJ2-2	NA	few	TRBV2	TGTGCCAGCAGGACTAGTGCGGTTAGGACCGGGGAGCTGTTTTTT	CASRTSAVRTGELFF
TRBJ1-1	NA	few	TRBV5-1	TGCGCCAGCAGCTTGGACCGGGGTAACACTGAAGCTTTCTTT	CASSLDRGNTEAFF